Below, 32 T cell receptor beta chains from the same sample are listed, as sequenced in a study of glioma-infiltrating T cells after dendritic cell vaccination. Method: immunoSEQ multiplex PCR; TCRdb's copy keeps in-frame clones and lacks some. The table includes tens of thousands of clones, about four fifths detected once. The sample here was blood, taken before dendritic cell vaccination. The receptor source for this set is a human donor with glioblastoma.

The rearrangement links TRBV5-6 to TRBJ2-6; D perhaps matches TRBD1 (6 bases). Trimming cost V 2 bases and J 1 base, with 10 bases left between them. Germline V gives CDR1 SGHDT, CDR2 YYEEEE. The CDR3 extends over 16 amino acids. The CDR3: CASSFTGFSGANVLTF. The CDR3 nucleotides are TGTGCCAGCAGCTTTACAGGGTTTTCTGGGGCCAACGTCCTGACTTTC.

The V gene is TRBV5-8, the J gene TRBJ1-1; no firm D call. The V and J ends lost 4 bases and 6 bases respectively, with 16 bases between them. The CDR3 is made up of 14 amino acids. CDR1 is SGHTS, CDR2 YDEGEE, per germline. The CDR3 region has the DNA TGTGCCAGCAGCCAGAGGGATGTCCCTGCTGAAGCTTTCTTT. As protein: CASSQRDVPAEAFF.

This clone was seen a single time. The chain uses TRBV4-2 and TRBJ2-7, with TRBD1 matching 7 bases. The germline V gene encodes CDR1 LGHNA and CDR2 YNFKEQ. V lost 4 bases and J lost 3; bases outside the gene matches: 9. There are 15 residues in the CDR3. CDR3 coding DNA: TGTGCCAGCAGCCCCGGGACAGCTCCGTACTACGAGCAGTACGTC. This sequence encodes CASSPGTAPYYEQYV.

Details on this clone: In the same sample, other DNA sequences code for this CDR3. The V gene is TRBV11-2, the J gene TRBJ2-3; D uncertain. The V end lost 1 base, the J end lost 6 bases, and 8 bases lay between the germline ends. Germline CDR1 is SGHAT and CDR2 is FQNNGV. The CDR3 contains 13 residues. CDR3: CASSLGRLDTQYF. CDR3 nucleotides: TGTGCCAGCAGCTTAGGTCGACTGGATACGCAGTATTTT.

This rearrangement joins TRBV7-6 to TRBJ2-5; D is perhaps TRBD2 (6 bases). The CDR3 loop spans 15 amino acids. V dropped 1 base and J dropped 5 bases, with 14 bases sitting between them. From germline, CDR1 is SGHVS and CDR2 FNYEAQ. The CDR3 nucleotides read TGTGCCAGCAGCTTAGAAATTGCGGGAAGGGAGACCCAGTACTTC. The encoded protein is CASSLEIAGRETQYF.

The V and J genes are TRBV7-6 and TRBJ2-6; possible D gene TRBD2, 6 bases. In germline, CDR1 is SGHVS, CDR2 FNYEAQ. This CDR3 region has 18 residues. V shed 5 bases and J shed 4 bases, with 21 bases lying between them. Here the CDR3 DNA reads TGTGCCAGCAGCCTAGGGGAGGTTGGCCCTGCGGGGGCCAACGTCCTGACTTTC. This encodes CASSLGEVGPAGANVLTF.

This CDR3 reads CSVRGGSSYNEQFF. The CDR3 bases are TGCAGCGTCCGCGGGGGGAGCTCCTACAATGAGCAGTTCTTC. This rearrangement joins TRBV29-1 to TRBJ2-1; 8 bases are shared with TRBD2. The CDR3 totals 14 residues. V dropped 6 bases and J dropped 0; count of bases not matched to a gene: 4. Germline assignment: CDR1 SQVTM and CDR2 ANQGSEA.

The CDR3 bases are TGTGCCAGCAGTGTCGGTCCCGGGGGTGAGCAGTTCTTC. This sequence encodes CASSVGPGGEQFF. The chain combines TRBV6-5 with TRBJ2-1; D might be TRBD2 (6 bases). Deletions cut 5 bases from V and 9 bases from J, with 14 bases between. The CDR3 has 13 amino acids. CDR1 and CDR2 from the germline V gene are MNHEY and SVGAGI.

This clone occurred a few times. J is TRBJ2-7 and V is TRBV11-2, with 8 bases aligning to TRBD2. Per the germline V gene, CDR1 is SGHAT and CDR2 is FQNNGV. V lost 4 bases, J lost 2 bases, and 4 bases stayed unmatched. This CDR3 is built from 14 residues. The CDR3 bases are TGTGCCAGCAGCTCGCGGGGGGTGACCTACGAGCAGTACGTC. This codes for CASSSRGVTYEQYV.

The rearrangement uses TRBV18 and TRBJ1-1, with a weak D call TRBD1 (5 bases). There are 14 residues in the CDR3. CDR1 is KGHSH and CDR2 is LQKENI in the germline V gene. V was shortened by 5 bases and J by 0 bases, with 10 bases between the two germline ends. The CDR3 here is CASSEDTMNTEAFF. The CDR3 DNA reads TGTGCCAGCTCAGAGGACACAATGAACACTGAAGCTTTCTTT.

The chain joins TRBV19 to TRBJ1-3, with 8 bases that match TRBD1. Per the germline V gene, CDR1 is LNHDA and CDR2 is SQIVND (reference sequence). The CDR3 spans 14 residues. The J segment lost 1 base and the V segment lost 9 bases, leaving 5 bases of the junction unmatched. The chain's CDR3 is CASSDRASGNTIYF. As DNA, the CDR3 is TGTGCCAGCTCGGACAGGGCGTCTGGAAACACCATATATTTT.

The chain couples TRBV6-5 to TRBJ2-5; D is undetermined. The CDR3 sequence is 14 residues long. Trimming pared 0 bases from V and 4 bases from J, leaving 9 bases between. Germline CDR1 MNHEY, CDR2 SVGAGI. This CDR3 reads CASSYSGLAETQYF. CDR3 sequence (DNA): TGTGCCAGCAGTTACTCTGGCTTGGCAGAGACCCAGTACTTC.

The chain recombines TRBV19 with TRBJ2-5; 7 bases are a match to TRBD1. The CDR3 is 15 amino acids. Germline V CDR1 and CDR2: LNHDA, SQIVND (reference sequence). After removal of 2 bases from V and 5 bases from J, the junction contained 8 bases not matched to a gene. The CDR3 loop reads CASSIRGQIWETQYF. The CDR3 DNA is TGTGCCAGTAGTATAAGGGGACAGATCTGGGAGACCCAGTACTTC. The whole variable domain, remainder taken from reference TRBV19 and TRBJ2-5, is DGGITQSPKYLFRKEGQNVTLSCEQNLNHDAMYWYRQDPGQGLRLIYYSQIVNDFQKGDIAEGYSVSREKKESFPLTVTSAQKNPTAFYLCASSIRGQIWETQYFGPGTRLLVL.

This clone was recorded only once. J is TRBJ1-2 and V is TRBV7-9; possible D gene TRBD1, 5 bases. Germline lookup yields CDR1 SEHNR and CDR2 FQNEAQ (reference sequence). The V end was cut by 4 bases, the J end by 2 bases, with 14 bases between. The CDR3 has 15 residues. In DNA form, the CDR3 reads TGTGCCAGCAGCTCGTTCCGGGGGGTGAACTATGGCTACACCTTC. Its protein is CASSSFRGVNYGYTF.

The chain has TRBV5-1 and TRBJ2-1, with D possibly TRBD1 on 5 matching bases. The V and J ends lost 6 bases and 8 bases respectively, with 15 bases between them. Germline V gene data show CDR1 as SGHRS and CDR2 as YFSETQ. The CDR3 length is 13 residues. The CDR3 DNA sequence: TGCGCCAGCACCCCACAAGGGGCTGATGAGCAGTTCTTC. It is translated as CASTPQGADEQFF. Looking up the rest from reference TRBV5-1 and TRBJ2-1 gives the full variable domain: KAGVTQTPRYLIKTRGQQVTLSCSPISGHRSVSWYQQTPGQGLQFLFEYFSETQRNKGNFPGRFSGRQFSNSRSEMNVSTLELGDSALYLCASTPQGADEQFFGPGTRLTVL.

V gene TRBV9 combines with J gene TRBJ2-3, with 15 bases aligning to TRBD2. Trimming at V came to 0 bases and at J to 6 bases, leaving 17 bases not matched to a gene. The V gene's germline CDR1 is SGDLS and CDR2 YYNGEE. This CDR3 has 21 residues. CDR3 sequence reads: CASSVEFPRQGTSGRRDTQYF. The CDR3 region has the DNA TGTGCCAGCAGCGTAGAGTTCCCAAGGCAGGGGACTAGCGGGAGGAGGGATACGCAGTATTTT.

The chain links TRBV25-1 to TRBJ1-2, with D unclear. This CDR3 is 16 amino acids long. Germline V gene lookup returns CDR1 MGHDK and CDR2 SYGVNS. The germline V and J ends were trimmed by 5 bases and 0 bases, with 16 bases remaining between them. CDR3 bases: TGTGCCAGCAGTTCAGGCAAGAGTCCAGCTAACTATGGCTACACCTTC. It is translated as CASSSGKSPANYGYTF.

CDR3 protein: CAISVEGGLETQYF. DNA of the CDR3: TGTGCCATCAGTGTGGAAGGGGGCTTAGAGACCCAGTACTTC. This chain connects TRBV10-3 to TRBJ2-5; TRBD1 aligns across 7 bases. CDR3 length: 14 residues. Trimming cost V 4 bases and J 4 bases; bases outside gene matches: 6. Germline-derived CDR1 and CDR2 are ENHRY and SYGVKD.

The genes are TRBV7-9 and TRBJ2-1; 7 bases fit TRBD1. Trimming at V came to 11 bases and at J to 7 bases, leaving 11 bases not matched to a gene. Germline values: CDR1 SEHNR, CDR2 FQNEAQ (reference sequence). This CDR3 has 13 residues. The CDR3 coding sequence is TGTGCCGGTGAGACAGGGAGTCCAAATGAGCAGTTCTTC. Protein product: CAGETGSPNEQFF.

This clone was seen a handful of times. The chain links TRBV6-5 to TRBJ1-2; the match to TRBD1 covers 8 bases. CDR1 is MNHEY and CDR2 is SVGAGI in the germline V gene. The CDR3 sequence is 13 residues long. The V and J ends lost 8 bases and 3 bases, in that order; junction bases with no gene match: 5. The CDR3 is CASRQGWDYGYTF. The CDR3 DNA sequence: TGTGCCAGCCGACAGGGGTGGGACTATGGCTACACCTTC.

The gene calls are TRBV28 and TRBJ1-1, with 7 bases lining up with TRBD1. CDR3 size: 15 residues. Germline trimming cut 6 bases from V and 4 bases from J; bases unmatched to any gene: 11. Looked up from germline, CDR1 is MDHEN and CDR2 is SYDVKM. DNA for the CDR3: TGTGCCAGCAGGCCCGATATACAGGGGACCACTGAAGCTTTCTTT. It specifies CASRPDIQGTTEAFF.

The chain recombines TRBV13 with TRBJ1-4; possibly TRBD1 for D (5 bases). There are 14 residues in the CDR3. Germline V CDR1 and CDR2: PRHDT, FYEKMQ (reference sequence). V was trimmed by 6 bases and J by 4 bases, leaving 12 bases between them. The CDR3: CASRAGGLNEKLFF. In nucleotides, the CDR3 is TGTGCCAGCAGGGCCGGGGGACTTAATGAAAAACTGTTTTTT.

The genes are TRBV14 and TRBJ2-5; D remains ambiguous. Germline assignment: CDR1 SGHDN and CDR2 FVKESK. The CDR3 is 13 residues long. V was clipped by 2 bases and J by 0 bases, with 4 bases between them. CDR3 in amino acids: CASSQLYQETQYF. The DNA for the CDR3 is TGTGCCAGCAGCCAACTGTACCAAGAGACCCAGTACTTC.

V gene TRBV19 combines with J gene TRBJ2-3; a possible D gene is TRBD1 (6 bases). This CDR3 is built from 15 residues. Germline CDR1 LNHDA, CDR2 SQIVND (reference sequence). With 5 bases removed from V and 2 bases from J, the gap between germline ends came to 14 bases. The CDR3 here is CASSPSGAATDTQYF. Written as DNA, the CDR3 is TGTGCCAGTAGTCCCTCAGGGGCCGCCACAGATACGCAGTATTTT.

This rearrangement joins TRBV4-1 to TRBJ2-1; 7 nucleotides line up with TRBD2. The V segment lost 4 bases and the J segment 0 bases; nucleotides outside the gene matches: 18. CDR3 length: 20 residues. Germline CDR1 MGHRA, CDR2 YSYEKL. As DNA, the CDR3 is TGCGCCAGCAGCCCGACCTTTGTCGCTGGTGCGGGAGCCTCCTACAATGAGCAGTTCTTC. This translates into CASSPTFVAGAGASYNEQFF.

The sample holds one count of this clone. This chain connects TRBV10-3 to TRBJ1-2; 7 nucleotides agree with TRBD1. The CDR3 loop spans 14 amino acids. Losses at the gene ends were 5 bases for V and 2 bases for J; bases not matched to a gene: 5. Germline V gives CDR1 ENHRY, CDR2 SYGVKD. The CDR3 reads CAISLDRLNYGYTF. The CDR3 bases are TGTGCCATCAGTCTGGACAGGCTCAACTATGGCTACACCTTC.

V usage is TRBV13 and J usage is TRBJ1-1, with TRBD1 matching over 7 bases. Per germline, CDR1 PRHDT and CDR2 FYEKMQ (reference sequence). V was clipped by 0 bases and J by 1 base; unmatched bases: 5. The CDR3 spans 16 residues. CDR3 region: CASSLGLDRTNTEAFF. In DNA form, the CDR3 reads TGTGCCAGCAGCTTAGGTCTGGACAGGACGAACACTGAAGCTTTCTTT.

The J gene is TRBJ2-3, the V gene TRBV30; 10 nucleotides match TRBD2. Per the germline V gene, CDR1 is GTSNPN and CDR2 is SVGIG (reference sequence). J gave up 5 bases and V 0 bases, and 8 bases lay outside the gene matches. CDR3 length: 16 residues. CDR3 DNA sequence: TGTGCCTGGAGTGTGCTGGCTAGCGGGAGAGGAGATACGCAGTATTTT. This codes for CAWSVLASGRGDTQYF.

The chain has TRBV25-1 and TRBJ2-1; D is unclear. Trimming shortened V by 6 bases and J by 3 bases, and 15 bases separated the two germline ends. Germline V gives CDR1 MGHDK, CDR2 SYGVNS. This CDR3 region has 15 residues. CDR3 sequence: CASSLLVQDYNEQFF. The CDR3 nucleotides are TGTGCCAGCAGCCTCCTCGTCCAGGACTACAATGAGCAGTTCTTC.

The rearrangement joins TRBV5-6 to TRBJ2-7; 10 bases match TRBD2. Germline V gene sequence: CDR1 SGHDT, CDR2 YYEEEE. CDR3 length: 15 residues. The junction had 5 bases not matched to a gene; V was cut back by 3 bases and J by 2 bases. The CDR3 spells CASSSIAGGAYEQYV. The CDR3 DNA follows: TGTGCCAGCAGCTCCATAGCGGGAGGCGCCTACGAGCAGTACGTC.

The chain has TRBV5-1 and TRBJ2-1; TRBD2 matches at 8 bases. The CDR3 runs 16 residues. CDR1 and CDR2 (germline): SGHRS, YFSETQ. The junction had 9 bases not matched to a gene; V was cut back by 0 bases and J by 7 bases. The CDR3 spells CASSLAGRGEHNEQFF. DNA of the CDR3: TGCGCCAGCAGCTTGGCCGGGCGGGGGGAGCATAATGAGCAGTTCTTC.

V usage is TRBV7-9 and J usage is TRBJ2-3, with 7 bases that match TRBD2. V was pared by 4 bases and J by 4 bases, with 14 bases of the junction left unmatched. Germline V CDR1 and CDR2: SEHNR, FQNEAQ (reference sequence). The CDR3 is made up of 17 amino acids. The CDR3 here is CASSSKTGTTGADTQYF. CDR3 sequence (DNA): TGTGCCAGCAGCTCAAAAACCGGGACTACCGGCGCAGATACGCAGTATTTT.